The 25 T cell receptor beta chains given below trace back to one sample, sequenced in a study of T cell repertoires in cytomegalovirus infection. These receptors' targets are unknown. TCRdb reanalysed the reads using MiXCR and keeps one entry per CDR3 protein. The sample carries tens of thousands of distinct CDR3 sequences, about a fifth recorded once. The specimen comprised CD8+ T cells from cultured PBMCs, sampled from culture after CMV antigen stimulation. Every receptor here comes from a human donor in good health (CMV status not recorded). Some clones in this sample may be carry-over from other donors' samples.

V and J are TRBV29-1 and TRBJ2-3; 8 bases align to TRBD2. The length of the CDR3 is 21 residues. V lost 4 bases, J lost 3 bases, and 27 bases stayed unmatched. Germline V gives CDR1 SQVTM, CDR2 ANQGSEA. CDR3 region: CSVVVTGSHRSGRGLTDTQYF. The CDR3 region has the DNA TGCAGCGTTGTGGTAACAGGGAGCCATAGGAGCGGGAGAGGTCTTACAGATACGCAGTATTTT.

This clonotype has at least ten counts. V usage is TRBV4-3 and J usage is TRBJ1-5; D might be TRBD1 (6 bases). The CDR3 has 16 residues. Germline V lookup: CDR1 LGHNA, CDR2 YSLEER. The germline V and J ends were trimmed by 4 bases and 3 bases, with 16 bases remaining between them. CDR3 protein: CASSRTRQEINQPQHF. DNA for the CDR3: TGCGCCAGCAGCCGAACGAGACAGGAGATCAATCAGCCCCAGCATTTT.

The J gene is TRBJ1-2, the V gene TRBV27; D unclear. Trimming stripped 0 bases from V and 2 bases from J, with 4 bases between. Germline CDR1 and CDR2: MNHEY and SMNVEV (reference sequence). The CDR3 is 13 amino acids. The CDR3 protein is CASSLSGNYGYTF. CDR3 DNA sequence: TGTGCCAGCAGTTTATCAGGCAACTATGGCTACACCTTC.

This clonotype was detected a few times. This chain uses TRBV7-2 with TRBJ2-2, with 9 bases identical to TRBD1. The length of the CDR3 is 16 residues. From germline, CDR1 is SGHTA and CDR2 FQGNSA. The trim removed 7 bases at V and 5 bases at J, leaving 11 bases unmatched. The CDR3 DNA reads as TGTGCCAGCACGGCACCGGGACAGGGTCTTACCGGGGAGCTGTTTTTT. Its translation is CASTAPGQGLTGELFF.

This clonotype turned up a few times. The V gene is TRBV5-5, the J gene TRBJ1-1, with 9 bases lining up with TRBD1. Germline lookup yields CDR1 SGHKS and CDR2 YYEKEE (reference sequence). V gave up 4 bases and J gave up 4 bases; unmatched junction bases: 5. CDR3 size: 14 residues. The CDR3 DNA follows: TGTGCCAGCAGCCGGACAGGGGCTGGCACTGAAGCTTTCTTT. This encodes CASSRTGAGTEAFF.

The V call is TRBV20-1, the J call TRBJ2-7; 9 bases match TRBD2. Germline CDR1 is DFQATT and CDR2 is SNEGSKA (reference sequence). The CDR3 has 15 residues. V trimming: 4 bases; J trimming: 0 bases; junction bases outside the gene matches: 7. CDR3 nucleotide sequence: TGCAGTGCTACCTTACTAGCGGGTAGCTCCTACGAGCAGTACTTC. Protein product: CSATLLAGSSYEQYF.

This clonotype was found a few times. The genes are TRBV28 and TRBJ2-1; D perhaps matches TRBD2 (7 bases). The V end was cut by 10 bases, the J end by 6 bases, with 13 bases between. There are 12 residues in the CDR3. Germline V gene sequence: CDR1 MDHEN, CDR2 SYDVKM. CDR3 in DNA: TGTGCCACCCAGGGAGGGGGCAATGAGCAGTTCTTC. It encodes CATQGGGNEQFF.

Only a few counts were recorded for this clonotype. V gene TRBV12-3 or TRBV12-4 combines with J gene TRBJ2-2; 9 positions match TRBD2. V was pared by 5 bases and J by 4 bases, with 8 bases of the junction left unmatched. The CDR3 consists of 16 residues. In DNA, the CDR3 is TGTGCCAGCAGTCAAACTAGCGGGTGGGGCACCGGGGAGCTGTTTTTT. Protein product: CASSQTSGWGTGELFF.

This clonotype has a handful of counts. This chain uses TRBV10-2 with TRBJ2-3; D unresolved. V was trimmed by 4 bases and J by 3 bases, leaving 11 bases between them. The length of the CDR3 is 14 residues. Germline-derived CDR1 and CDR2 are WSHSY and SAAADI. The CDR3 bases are TGCGCCAGCAGTGGCTGGACGGAGACAGATACGCAGTATTTT. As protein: CASSGWTETDTQYF.

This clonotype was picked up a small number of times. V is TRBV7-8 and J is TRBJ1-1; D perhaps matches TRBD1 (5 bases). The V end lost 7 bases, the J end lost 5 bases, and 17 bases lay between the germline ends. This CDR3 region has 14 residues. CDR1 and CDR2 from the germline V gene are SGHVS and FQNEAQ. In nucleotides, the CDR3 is TGTGCCAGCACCCTTGGGGGGGTTGGGACTGAAGCTTTCTTT. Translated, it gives CASTLGGVGTEAFF.

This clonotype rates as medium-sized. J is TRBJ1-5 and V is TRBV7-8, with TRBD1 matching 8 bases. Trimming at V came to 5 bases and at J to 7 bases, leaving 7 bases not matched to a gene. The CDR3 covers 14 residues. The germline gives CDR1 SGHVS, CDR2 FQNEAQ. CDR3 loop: CASSPDRAGQPQHF. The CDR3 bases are TGTGCCAGCAGCCCGGACAGGGCGGGACAGCCCCAGCATTTT.

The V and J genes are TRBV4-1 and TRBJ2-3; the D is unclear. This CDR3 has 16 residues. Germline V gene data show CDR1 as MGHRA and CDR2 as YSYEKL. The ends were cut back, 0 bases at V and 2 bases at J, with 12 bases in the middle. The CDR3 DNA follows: TGCGCCAGCAGCCAAGAAATAGGGTTGTCCACAGATACGCAGTATTTT. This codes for CASSQEIGLSTDTQYF.

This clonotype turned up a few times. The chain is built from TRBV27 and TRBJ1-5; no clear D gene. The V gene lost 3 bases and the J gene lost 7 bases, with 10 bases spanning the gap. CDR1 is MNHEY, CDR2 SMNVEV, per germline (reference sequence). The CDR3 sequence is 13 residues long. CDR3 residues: CASSFTRSQPQHF. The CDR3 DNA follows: TGTGCCAGCAGTTTTACCCGATCGCAGCCCCAGCATTTT.

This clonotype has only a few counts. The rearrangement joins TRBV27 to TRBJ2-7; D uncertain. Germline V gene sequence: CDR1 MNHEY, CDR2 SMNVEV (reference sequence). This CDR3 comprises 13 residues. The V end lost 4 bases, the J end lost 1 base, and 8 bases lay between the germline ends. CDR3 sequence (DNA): TGTGCCAGCAGTTGGAATCCTTCCTACGAGCAGTACTTC. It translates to CASSWNPSYEQYF.

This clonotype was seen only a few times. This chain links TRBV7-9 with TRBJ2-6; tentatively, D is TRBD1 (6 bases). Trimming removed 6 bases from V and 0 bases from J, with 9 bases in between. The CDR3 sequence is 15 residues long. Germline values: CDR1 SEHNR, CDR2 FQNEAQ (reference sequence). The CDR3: CASRPDSSGANVLTF. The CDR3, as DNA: TGTGCCAGCAGGCCGGACAGCTCTGGGGCCAACGTCCTGACTTTC.

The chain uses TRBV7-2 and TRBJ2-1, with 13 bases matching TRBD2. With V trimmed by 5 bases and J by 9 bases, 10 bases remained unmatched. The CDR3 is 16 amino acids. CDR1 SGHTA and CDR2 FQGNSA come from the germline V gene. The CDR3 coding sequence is TGTGCCAGCAGCCCGAGACTAGCGGGGGGCGGCGGTGAGCAGTTCTTC. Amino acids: CASSPRLAGGGGEQFF.

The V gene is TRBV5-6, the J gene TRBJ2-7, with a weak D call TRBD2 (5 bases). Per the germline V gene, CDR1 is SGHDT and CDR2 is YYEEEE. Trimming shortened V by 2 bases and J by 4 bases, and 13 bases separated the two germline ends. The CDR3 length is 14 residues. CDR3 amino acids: CASSFQGLAYEQYF. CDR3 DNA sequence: TGTGCCAGCAGCTTTCAAGGGTTAGCGTACGAGCAGTACTTC. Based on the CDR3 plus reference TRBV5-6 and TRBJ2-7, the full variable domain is DAGVTQSPTHLIKTRGQQVTLRCSPKSGHDTVSWYQQALGQGPQFIFQYYEEEERQRGNFPDRFSGHQFPNYSSELNVNALLLGDSALYLCASSFQGLAYEQYFGPGTRLTVT.

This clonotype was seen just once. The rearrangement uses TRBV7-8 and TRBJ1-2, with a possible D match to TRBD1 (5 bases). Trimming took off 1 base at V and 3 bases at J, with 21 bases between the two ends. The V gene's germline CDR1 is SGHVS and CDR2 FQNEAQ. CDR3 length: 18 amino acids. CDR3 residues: CASSLGFRDRGVDYGYTF. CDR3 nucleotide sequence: TGTGCCAGCAGCTTAGGTTTCAGGGATCGAGGCGTCGACTATGGCTACACCTTC.

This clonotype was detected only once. This CDR3 is CAWSWGRSYNEQFF. CDR3 sequence (DNA): TGTGCCTGGAGTTGGGGGCGCTCCTACAATGAGCAGTTCTTC. The rearrangement links TRBV30 to TRBJ2-1, with a weak D call TRBD1 (6 bases). CDR3 length equals 14 residues. The germline V gene has CDR1 GTSNPN and CDR2 SVGIG (reference sequence). V dropped 2 bases and J dropped 0 bases, with 8 bases sitting between them.

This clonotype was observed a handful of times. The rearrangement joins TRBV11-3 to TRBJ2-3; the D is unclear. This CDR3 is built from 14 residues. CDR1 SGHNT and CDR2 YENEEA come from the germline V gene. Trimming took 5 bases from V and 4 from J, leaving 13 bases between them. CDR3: CASSPVDGPDTQYF. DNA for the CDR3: TGTGCCAGCAGCCCCGTGGACGGCCCAGATACGCAGTATTTT. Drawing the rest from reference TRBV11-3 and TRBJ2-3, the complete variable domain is EAGVVQSPRYKIIEKKQPVAFWCNPISGHNTLYWYLQNLGQGPELLIRYENEEAVDDSQLPKDRFSAERLKGVDSTLKIQPAELGDSAVYLCASSPVDGPDTQYFGPGTRLTVL.

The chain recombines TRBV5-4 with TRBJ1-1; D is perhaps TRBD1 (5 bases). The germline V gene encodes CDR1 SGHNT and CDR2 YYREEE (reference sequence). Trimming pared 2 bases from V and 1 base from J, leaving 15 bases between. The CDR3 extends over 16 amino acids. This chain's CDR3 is CASSFASGRTNTEAFF. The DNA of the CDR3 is TGTGCCAGCAGCTTTGCTTCGGGACGGACGAACACTGAAGCTTTCTTT.

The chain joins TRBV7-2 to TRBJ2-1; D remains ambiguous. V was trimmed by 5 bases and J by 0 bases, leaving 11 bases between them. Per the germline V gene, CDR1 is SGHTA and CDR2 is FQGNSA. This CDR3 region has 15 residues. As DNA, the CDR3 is TGTGCCAGCAGCGTCGACGGTAGCTCCTACAATGAGCAGTTCTTC. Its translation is CASSVDGSSYNEQFF. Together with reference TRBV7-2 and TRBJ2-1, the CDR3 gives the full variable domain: GAGVSQSPSNKVTEKGKDVELRCDPISGHTALYWYRQSLGQGLEFLIYFQGNSAPDKSGLPSDRFSAERTGGSVSTLTIQRTQQEDSAVYLCASSVDGSSYNEQFFGPGTRLTVL.

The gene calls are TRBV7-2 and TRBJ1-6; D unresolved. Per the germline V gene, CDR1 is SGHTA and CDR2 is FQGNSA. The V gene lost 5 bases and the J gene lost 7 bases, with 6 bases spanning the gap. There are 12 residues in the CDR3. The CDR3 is CASSRRNSPLHF. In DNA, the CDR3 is TGTGCCAGCAGCCGACGCAATTCACCCCTCCACTTT.

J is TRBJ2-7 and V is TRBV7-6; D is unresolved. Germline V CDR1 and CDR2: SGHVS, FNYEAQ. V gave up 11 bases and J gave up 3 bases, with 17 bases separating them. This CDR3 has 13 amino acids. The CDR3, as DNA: TGTGCCCGCGCCCGAGACACCTACTACGAGCAGTACTTC. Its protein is CARARDTYYEQYF.

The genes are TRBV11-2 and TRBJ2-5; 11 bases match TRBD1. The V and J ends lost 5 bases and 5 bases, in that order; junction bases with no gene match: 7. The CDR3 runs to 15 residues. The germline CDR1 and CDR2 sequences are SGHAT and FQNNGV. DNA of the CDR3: TGTGCCAGCAGCCAGAGGGACAGGGGGAGCGAGACCCAGTACTTC. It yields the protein CASSQRDRGSETQYF.